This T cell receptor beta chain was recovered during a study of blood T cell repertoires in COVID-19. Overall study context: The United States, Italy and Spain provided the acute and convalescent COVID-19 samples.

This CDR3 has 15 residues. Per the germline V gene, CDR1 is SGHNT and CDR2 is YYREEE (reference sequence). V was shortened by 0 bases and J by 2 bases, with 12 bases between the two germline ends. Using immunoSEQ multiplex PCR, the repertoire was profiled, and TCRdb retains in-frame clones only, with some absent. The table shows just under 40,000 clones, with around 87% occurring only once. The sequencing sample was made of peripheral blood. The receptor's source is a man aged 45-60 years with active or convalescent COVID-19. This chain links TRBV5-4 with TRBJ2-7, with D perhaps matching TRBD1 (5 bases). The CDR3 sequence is CASSLVQGSPYEQYF. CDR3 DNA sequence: TGTGCCAGCAGCTTGGTTCAGGGCAGCCCCTACGAGCAGTACTTC. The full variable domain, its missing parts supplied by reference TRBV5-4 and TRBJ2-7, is ETGVTQSPTHLIKTRGQQVTLRCSSQSGHNTVSWYQQALGQGPQFIFQYYREEENGRGNFPPRFSGLQFPNYSSELNVNALELDDSALYLCASSLVQGSPYEQYFGPGTRLTVT.